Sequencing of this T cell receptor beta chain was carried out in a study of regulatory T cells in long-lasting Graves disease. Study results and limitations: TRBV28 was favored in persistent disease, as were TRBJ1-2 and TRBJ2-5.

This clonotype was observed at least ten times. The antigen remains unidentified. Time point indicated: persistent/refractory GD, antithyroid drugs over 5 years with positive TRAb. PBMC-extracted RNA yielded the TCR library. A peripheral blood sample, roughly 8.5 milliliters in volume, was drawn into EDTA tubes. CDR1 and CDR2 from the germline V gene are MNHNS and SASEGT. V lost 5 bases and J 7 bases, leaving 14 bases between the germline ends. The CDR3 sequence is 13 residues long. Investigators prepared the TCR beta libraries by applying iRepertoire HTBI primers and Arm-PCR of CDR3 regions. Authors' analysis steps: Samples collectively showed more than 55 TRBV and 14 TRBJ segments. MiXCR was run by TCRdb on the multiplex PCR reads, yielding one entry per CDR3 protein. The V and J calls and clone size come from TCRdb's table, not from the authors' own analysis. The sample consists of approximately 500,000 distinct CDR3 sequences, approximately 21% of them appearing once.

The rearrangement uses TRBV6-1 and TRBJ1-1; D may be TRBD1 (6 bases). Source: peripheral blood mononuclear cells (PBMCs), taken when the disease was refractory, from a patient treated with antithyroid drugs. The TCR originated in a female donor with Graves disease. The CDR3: CASSLGQPLEAFF. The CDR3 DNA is TGTGCCAGCAGTCTTGGACAGCCCCTTGAAGCTTTCTTT.